Shown below are 23 T cell receptor beta chains from a single sample sequenced in a study of shared clonotypes between healthy human individuals (dated by TCRdb to about 2020). The method was the immunoSEQ multiplex PCR assay. What TCRdb holds here is the immuneACCESS table cut down to in-frame rearrangements. Part of the clones is not present; checked against another copy, under half of the missing clones reflect an unresolved V gene, and the others are unexplained. This sample comprises over a million clones, 75% to 80% of them detected only once. The ten largest clonotypes hold roughly 0.57% of the sample. What was sequenced was memory CD4+ T cells from PBMCs. What the cell subset or site label conveys for this sample: CD45RA-negative fraction. All receptors come from a man between 18 and 29 years old in good health. Some clones in this sample may be carry-over from other donors' samples.

The chain employs TRBV7-2 and TRBJ2-1; perhaps TRBD2 as D (6 bases). The V gene's germline CDR1 is SGHTA and CDR2 FQGNSA. V was trimmed by 3 bases and J by 4 bases, leaving 10 bases between them. The CDR3 totals 14 residues. The CDR3 DNA reads as TGTGCCAGCAGCTTGGTAGCGGTTTACAATGAGCAGTTCTTC. Its protein is CASSLVAVYNEQFF.

The chain recombines TRBV28 with TRBJ1-1; unclear D gene. The V end lost 7 bases, the J end lost 0 bases, and 6 bases lay between the germline ends. The CDR3 loop spans 12 amino acids. Germline-derived CDR1 and CDR2 are MDHEN and SYDVKM. CDR3 DNA sequence: TGTGCCAGCAATCAGATGAACACTGAAGCTTTCTTT. Encoded protein: CASNQMNTEAFF.

The chain couples TRBV7-9 to TRBJ2-5; 11 bases align to TRBD2. The J call could be wrong; TRBJ2-7 is a better fit for the DNA end. Germline assignment: CDR1 SEHNR and CDR2 FQNEAQ (reference sequence). The CDR3 runs 18 residues. The CDR3 loop is CASSLPIRLAGNKNEQYF. DNA of the CDR3: TGTGCCAGCAGCTTACCTATAAGACTAGCGGGAAACAAAAACGAGCAGTACTTC.

V usage is TRBV7-8 and J usage is TRBJ1-1; no definite D call. The germline CDR1 and CDR2 sequences are SGHVS and FQNEAQ. This CDR3 is 14 amino acids long. The V gene lost 3 bases and the J gene lost 2 bases, with 10 bases spanning the gap. The CDR3 nucleotides read TGTGCCAGCAGCTTCCGGGATAGTAACACTGAAGCTTTCTTT. This gives the protein CASSFRDSNTEAFF.

This clone appeared a few times. The CDR3 nucleotides are TGTGCCAGCAAAGGGAATGAGCAGTTCTTC. Translated, it gives CASKGNEQFF. This sequence joins TRBV28 and TRBJ2-1, with D hard to call. CDR3 length: 10 residues. Looked up from germline, CDR1 is MDHEN and CDR2 is SYDVKM. Trimming left V 7 bases short and J 7 bases short, with 5 bases between.

This chain joins TRBV6-1 and TRBJ1-5, with TRBD1 matching over 8 bases. The CDR3 spans 15 residues. Germline trimming cut 6 bases from V and 5 bases from J; bases unmatched to any gene: 9. Per the germline V gene, CDR1 is MNHNS and CDR2 is SASEGT. This CDR3 is CASRPGQGNYQPQHF. CDR3 sequence (DNA): TGTGCCAGCAGACCCGGACAGGGTAATTATCAGCCCCAGCATTTT.

This clone was counted a single time. The CDR3 sequence is CASRPRTSGDTQYF. The CDR3 DNA is TGCGCCAGCAGGCCAAGGACTAGCGGTGATACGCAGTATTTT. V is TRBV4-1 and J is TRBJ2-3; TRBD2 matches at 10 bases. The CDR3 has 14 amino acids. Germline V lookup: CDR1 MGHRA, CDR2 YSYEKL. V shed 6 bases and J 6 bases; nucleotides not matched to a gene: 6.

This rearrangement joins TRBV7-9 to TRBJ1-6; tentatively, D is TRBD1 (5 bases). With 3 bases removed from V and 0 bases from J, the gap between germline ends came to 9 bases. Per the germline V gene, CDR1 is SEHNR and CDR2 is FQNEAQ (reference sequence). The CDR3 runs to 16 residues. Here the CDR3 DNA reads TGTGCCAGCAGCTTCGAGGGGCTCTCCTATAATTCACCCCTCCACTTT. It encodes CASSFEGLSYNSPLHF.

V is TRBV4-2 and J is TRBJ2-1; D is uncertain. Germline V gene lookup returns CDR1 LGHNA and CDR2 YNFKEQ. The CDR3 consists of 19 residues. With 4 bases removed from V and 0 bases from J, the gap between germline ends came to 22 bases. The CDR3 coding sequence is TGTGCCAGCAGCCGAGAAAAGTTCGCAGTGGGGTCCTCCTACAATGAGCAGTTCTTC. It is translated as CASSREKFAVGSSYNEQFF.

The V call is TRBV28, the J call TRBJ1-1, with D tentatively TRBD1 (6 bases). The CDR3 totals 14 residues. Germline V CDR1 and CDR2: MDHEN, SYDVKM. V was shortened by 5 bases and J by 5 bases, with 15 bases between the two germline ends. Here the CDR3 DNA reads TGTGCCAGCAGTCCGAGGGGGGGTTGGACTGAAGCTTTCTTT. It translates to CASSPRGGWTEAFF.

J is TRBJ2-2 and V is TRBV7-7; D may correspond to TRBD1 or TRBD2 (5 bases each). V was trimmed by 10 bases and J by 6 bases, leaving 15 bases between them. CDR1 SSHAT and CDR2 FNYEAQ come from the germline V gene (reference sequence). This CDR3 spans 13 amino acids. The CDR3 protein is CAIWGSVSGELFF. The CDR3 DNA follows: TGTGCCATTTGGGGGAGTGTTTCCGGGGAGCTGTTTTTT.

In its sample, this clone was seen many times. The chain employs TRBV5-1 and TRBJ2-5; the D is unclear. V was shortened by 4 bases and J by 4 bases, with 17 bases between the two germline ends. CDR3 length equals 15 residues. CDR1 SGHRS and CDR2 YFSETQ come from the germline V gene. The CDR3 here is CASSPDGLGIETQYF. CDR3 bases: TGCGCCAGCAGCCCGGACGGGCTAGGGATAGAGACCCAGTACTTC. The full variable domain, with the rest looked up from reference TRBV5-1 and TRBJ2-5, is KAGVTQTPRYLIKTRGQQVTLSCSPISGHRSVSWYQQTPGQGLQFLFEYFSETQRNKGNFPGRFSGRQFSNSRSEMNVSTLELGDSALYLCASSPDGLGIETQYFGPGTRLLVL.

This chain connects TRBV5-1 to TRBJ2-7; maybe TRBD1 (6 bases). V lost 2 bases to trimming and J lost 3 bases, with 12 bases between them. The length of the CDR3 is 14 residues. Looked up from germline, CDR1 is SGHRS and CDR2 is YFSETQ. The DNA of the CDR3 is TGCGCCAGCAGCTTAAAGAACAGGGACTACGAGCAGTACTTC. Protein product: CASSLKNRDYEQYF.

The chain uses TRBV5-1 and TRBJ1-1; TRBD1 matches 7 bases. CDR1 and CDR2 from the germline V gene are SGHRS and YFSETQ. The J segment lost 5 bases and the V segment lost 5 bases, leaving 12 bases of the junction unmatched. The CDR3 contains 15 residues. CDR3 sequence: CASSLTGTAYTEAFF. The CDR3 DNA is TGCGCCAGCAGTTTAACCGGGACAGCGTATACTGAAGCTTTCTTT.

The rearrangement joins TRBV5-1 to TRBJ2-7; 8 bases match TRBD1. CDR3 length: 15 amino acids. V trimming: 4 bases; J trimming: 4 bases; junction bases outside the gene matches: 10. The germline CDR1 and CDR2 sequences are SGHRS and YFSETQ. For the CDR3, the DNA is TGCGCCAGCAGCCGTCAGGGGGCCGGAGCATACGAGCAGTACTTC. It codes for CASSRQGAGAYEQYF.

The chain combines TRBV20-1 with TRBJ1-2; D is possibly TRBD1 (6 bases). The V gene's germline CDR1 is DFQATT and CDR2 SNEGSKA (reference sequence). The CDR3 length is 9 residues. CDR3 nucleotide sequence: TGCAGACCGGGACACGGCGACACCTTC. Protein sequence: CRPGHGDTF.

The chain couples TRBV4-2 to TRBJ2-7, with 10 bases aligning to TRBD1. Trimming removed 4 bases from V and 1 base from J; junction bases left unmatched: 10. The CDR3 covers 17 residues. Germline V lookup: CDR1 LGHNA, CDR2 YNFKEQ. The CDR3 is CASSLTGQGIGSYEQYF. Here the CDR3 DNA reads TGTGCCAGCAGCCTTACGGGACAGGGGATTGGATCCTACGAGCAGTACTTC.

The rearrangement uses TRBV5-1 and TRBJ2-7; tentative D call: TRBD2 (6 bases). The CDR3 contains 15 residues. Germline V gene sequence: CDR1 SGHRS, CDR2 YFSETQ. Trimming stripped 4 bases from V and 2 bases from J, with 16 bases between. The CDR3 nucleotides are TGCGCCAGCAGCCCCGGGGTAGCGGAGACCTACGAGCAGTACTTC. This gives the protein CASSPGVAETYEQYF. Complete variable domain (other parts from reference TRBV5-1 and TRBJ2-7): KAGVTQTPRYLIKTRGQQVTLSCSPISGHRSVSWYQQTPGQGLQFLFEYFSETQRNKGNFPGRFSGRQFSNSRSEMNVSTLELGDSALYLCASSPGVAETYEQYFGPGTRLTVT.

The rearrangement uses TRBV28 and TRBJ1-5; no reliable D call. Germline CDR1 and CDR2: MDHEN and SYDVKM. Trimming took 5 bases from V and 5 from J, leaving 10 bases between them. The CDR3 contains 13 residues. Here the CDR3 DNA reads TGTGCCAGCAGTAAGGGAGCCCATCAGCCCCAGCATTTT. Its translation: CASSKGAHQPQHF.

The V and J genes are TRBV9 and TRBJ2-7; TRBD2 matches at 8 bases. CDR1 SGDLS and CDR2 YYNGEE come from the germline V gene. The CDR3 totals 16 residues. Trimming took 2 bases from V and 5 from J; bases not matched to a gene: 12. CDR3 sequence reads: CASSVTSGANWDEQYF. The CDR3 DNA is TGTGCCAGCAGCGTTACTAGCGGAGCTAACTGGGACGAGCAGTACTTC.

The chain couples TRBV5-1 to TRBJ1-5; TRBD1 is a possible D gene (6 bases). CDR1 and CDR2 from the germline V gene are SGHRS and YFSETQ. This CDR3 has 15 amino acids. With 2 bases removed from V and 1 base from J, the gap between germline ends came to 10 bases. In DNA, the CDR3 is TGCGCCAGCAGCTTACAGGGTTTAAGCAATCAGCCCCAGCATTTT. Its translation: CASSLQGLSNQPQHF.

This clone was detected only a few times. Within the sample, other DNA sequences also encode this same CDR3. The CDR3 loop reads CASSPGQPNQPQHF. For the CDR3, the DNA is TGTGCCAGTAGCCCGGGACAGCCTAATCAGCCCCAGCATTTT. This chain connects TRBV19 to TRBJ1-5, with 7 bases that match TRBD1. The V and J ends lost 6 bases and 4 bases, in that order; junction bases with no gene match: 6. Germline-derived CDR1 and CDR2 are LNHDA and SQIVND (reference sequence). The CDR3 totals 14 residues.

V and J are TRBV30 and TRBJ1-2; D unresolved. This CDR3 is built from 12 residues. The germline CDR1 and CDR2 sequences are GTSNPN and SVGIG (reference sequence). Trimming shortened V by 4 bases and J by 4 bases, and 10 bases separated the two germline ends. The CDR3 here is CAWNGGSYGYTF. The DNA for the CDR3 is TGTGCCTGGAATGGAGGGTCCTATGGCTACACCTTC.